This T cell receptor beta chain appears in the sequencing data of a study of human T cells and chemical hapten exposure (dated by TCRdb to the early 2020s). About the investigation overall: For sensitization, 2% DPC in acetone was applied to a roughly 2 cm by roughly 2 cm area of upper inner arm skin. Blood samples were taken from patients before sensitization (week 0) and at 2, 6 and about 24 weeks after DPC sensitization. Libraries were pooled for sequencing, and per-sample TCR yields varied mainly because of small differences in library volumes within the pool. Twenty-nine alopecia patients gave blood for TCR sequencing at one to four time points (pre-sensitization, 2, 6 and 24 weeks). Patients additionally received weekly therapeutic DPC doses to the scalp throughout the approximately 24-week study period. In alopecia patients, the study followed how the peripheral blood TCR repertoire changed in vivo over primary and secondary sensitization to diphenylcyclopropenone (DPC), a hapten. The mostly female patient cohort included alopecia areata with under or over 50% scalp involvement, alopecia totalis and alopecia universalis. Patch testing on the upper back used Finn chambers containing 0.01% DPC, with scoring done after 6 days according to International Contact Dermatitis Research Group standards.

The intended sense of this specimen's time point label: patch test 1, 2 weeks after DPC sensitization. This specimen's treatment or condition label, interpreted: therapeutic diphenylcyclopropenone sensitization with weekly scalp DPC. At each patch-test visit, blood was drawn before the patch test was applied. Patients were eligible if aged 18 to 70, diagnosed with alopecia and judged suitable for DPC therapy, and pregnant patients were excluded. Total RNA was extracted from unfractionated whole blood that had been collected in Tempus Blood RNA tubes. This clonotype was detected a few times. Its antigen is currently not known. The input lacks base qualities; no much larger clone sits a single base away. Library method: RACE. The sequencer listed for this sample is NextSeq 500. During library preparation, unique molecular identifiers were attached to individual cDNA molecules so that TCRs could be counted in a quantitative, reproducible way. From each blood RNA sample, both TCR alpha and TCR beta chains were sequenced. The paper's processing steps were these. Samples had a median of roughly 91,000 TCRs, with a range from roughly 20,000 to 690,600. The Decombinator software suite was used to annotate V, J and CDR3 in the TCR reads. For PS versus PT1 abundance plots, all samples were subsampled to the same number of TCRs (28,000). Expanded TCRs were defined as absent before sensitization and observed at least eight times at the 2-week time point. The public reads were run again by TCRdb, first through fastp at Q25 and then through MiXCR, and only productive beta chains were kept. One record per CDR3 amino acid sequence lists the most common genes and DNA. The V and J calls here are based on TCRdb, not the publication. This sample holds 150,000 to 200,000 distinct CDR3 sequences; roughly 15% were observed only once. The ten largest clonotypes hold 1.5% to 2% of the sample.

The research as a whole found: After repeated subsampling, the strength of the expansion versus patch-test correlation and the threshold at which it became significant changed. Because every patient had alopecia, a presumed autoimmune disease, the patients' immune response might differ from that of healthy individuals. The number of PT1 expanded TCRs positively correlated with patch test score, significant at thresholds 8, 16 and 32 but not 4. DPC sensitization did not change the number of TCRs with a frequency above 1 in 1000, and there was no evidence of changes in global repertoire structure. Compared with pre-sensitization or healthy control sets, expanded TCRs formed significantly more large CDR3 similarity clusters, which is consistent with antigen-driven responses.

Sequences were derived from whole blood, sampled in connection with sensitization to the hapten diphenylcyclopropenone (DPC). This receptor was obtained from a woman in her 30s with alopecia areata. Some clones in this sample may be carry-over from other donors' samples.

For the CDR3, the sequence is CASNRDRGREKLFF. The nucleotide sequence reads as follows: TGTGCCAGCAACCGGGACAGGGGACGGGAAAAACTGTTTTTT. Here the chain combines TRBV2 and TRBJ1-4; the junction holds 10 bases that match TRBD1. Trimming removed 7 bases from V and 8 bases from J; the gene matches leave 7 bases unexplained. Looking up the germline V gene yields CDR1 SNHLY and CDR2 FYNNEI. The CDR3 runs 14 amino acids, cysteine and phenylalanine included. Just the 42-base CDR3 DNA is kept, in frame starting at base 1.